This T cell receptor (beta chain) is drawn from a study of T-cell reconstitution after alpha-beta-depleted transplantation in children. Study results and caveats: From newly produced T cells came most of the T-cell counts and diversity one year after transplant. Several hundred rapidly expanded clones from non-depleted graft cells reportedly supplied alpha-beta T cells about two months post-transplant. The study traced high day-60 TCRbeta diversity in some patients to surviving recipient T cells and thymic progenitors.

CDR1 is MDHEN and CDR2 is SYDVKM in the germline V gene. Trimming took off 6 bases at V and 1 base at J, with 20 bases between the two ends. This CDR3 is 17 amino acids long. Unique molecular identifiers were used in preparing the TCRbeta library. A single record per CDR3 protein comes from TCRdb applying MiXCR to the PCR reads. The table records around 960,000 distinct CDR3 sequences, less than 30% of them present only once. This clonotype showed up just a few times. The target antigen is unknown. The chain carries TRBV28 and TRBJ2-3; D is possibly TRBD2 (5 bases). The receptor's source is a boy in the first two years of life who had a stem cell transplant for SCID, so the T cells may come from the graft donor. The source was PBMCs, mostly from graft donor cells, collected 360 days after TCRalphabeta/CD19-depleted stem cell transplant. Written as DNA, the CDR3 is TGTGCCAGCAGCTCCTTTGGGAGACAAAGACGCACAGATACGCAGTATTTT. Translated, it gives CASSSFGRQRRTDTQYF.